This entry lists 2 T cell receptor beta chains sequenced from one sample in a study of OX40 agonist ivuxolimab in advanced cancers. Profiled with immunoSEQ multiplex PCR; TCRdb holds only in-frame clones, not every one. The repertoire has tens of thousands of clones, 87% of them found once; the top ten carry roughly 1.3%. The specimen comprised CD4+ or CD8+ T cells sorted from blood, sampled in a trial of the OX40 agonist ivuxolimab. Source of these receptors: an adult with an advanced solid tumor such as melanoma, head and neck, liver or kidney cancer.

This chain uses TRBV11-2 with TRBJ1-4, with D tentatively TRBD1 (5 bases). The germline V and J ends were trimmed by 3 bases and 7 bases, with 9 bases remaining between them. From germline, CDR1 is SGHAT and CDR2 FQNNGV. The CDR3 is 13 amino acids. CDR3 region: CASSFRVGEKLFF. The CDR3 DNA is TGTGCCAGCAGCTTCAGGGTCGGTGAAAAACTGTTTTTT.

This chain connects TRBV5-5 to TRBJ2-6; D tentatively fits TRBD1 or TRBD2 (6 bases each). CDR3 length: 16 amino acids. Germline V gene lookup returns CDR1 SGHKS and CDR2 YYEKEE (reference sequence). Deletions cut 5 bases from V and 3 bases from J, with 15 bases between. The DNA of the CDR3 is TGTGCCAGCAGTTACCGGGGGCTAGATGGGGCCAACGTCCTGACTTTC. Translated, it gives CASSYRGLDGANVLTF.